This record concerns one TCR beta chain sequence. These data belong to a study of blood T cell repertoires in COVID-19. Libraries were prepared by immunoSEQ multiplex PCR; TCRdb keeps only in-frame clonotypes and omits some of them. Counted here are 250,000 to 350,000 clones, roughly 87% occurring once; the ten biggest clones make up roughly 6.2%. CDR1 is SGDLS and CDR2 is YYNGEE in the germline V gene. This CDR3 is built from 17 residues. Trimming took 3 bases from V and 8 from J; bases not matched to a gene: 11. All recovered Cohort 3 donors got two negative PCRs, got clearance, or saw symptom resolution.

The chain uses TRBV9 and TRBJ2-2, with 12 bases identical to TRBD2. This clonotype originated in a woman between 40 and 55 years old who had recovered from COVID-19. The material sequenced was PBMCs or T cells enriched from blood (not recorded which). The DNA for the CDR3 is TGTGCCAGCAGCGCGCGCCCTAGCGGGAGGGCCGTTGGGGAGCTGTTTTTT. This codes for CASSARPSGRAVGELFF.